This T cell receptor beta chain was found in a study of cytomegalovirus exposure and HLA in healthy donors. Overall study: The 120 validation repertoires, a later analysis reported, used the same platform as the 600 to 850 repertoires from the first cohort.

In the case of this clone: Its antigen is as yet unknown.

This CDR3 region has 15 residues. Germline CDR1 is LGHNA and CDR2 is YSLEER. Trimming cost V 0 bases and J 4 bases, with 12 bases left between them. The study's findings and limits: There were about 160 TCR beta chains listed as cytomegalovirus-associated. Most sequenced TCRs were rare (though some public TCRs occurred in many donors).

Donors came from a validation cohort of over a hundred subjects, distinct from the first 666-subject cohort. Libraries were prepared by immunoSEQ multiplex PCR; TCRdb keeps only in-frame clonotypes and omits some of them. The table lists some 170,000 clones, 86% of them singletons. The chain has TRBV4-3 and TRBJ1-1, with D possibly TRBD1 on 5 matching bases. The sequencing sample was made of PBMCs. This TCR was recovered from a woman younger than 30 in good health and CMV-seronegative. The CDR3 reads CASSQDGQGGTEAFF. The CDR3 DNA follows: TGCGCCAGCAGCCAAGATGGGCAGGGCGGCACTGAAGCTTTCTTT.